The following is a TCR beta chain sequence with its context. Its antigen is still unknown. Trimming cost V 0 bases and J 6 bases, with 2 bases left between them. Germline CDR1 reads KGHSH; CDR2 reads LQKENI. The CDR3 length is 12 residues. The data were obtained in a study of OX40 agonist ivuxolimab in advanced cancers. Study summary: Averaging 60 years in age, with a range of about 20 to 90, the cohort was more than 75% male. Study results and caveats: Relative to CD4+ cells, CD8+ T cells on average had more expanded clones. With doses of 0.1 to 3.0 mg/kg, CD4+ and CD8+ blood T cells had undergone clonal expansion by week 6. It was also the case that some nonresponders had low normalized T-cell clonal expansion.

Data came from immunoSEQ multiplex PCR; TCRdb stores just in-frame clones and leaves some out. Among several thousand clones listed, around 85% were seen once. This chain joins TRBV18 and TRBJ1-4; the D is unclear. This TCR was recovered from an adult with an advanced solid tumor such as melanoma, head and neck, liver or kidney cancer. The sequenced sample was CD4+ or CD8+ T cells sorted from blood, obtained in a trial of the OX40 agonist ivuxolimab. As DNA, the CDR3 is TGTGCCAGCTCACCACCGGATGAAAAACTGTTTTTT. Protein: CASSPPDEKLFF. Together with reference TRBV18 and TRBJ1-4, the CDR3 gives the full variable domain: NAGVMQNPRHLVRRRGQEARLRCSPMKGHSHVYWYRQLPEEGLKFMVYLQKENIIDESGMPKERFSAEFPKEGPSILRIQQVVRGDSAAYFCASSPPDEKLFFGSGTQLSVL.